Sequencing of this T cell receptor beta chain was carried out in a study of T cells in Graves' hyperthyroidism and ophthalmopathy. Uncontrolled infections, other autoimmune diseases, pregnancy or lactation led to exclusion of patients. Amplified regions were TCR beta CDR3 sequences from RNA transcripts. The HTBI set primed first-round TCR CDR3 RT-PCR. TCRdb used MiXCR to reprocess the multiplex PCR reads, holding one entry per CDR3 protein. Here the sample spans approximately 400,000 distinct CDR3 sequences, approximately 15% being singletons. This clonotype showed up just a few times. The CDR3 is 15 residues long. In germline, CDR1 is DFQATT, CDR2 SNEGSKA (reference sequence). V shed 5 bases and J 2 bases; nucleotides not matched to a gene: 8.

Sequencing was carried out using blood. This TCR came from a woman between 18 and 29 years old with Graves' hyperthyroidism. This chain joins TRBV20-1 and TRBJ1-5, with 8 positions matching TRBD1. The DNA of the CDR3 is TGCAGTGCTGATGTCGTGGGACAGGGCAATCAGCCCCAGCATTTT. Encoded protein: CSADVVGQGNQPQHF.